Reported below is one T cell receptor (beta chain). The data stem from a study of blood T cell repertoires in COVID-19. Background on the study: The cDNA or gDNA used as material had been derived from T cells, B-cell-depleted T cells, or PBMCs.

As originally analysed: Estimation of nucleated cell counts was performed using reference gene primer amplification. Sequencing used immunoSEQ multiplex PCR; TCRdb keeps in-frame clones, though not all of them. V and J calls and clone size come straight from that table; D and trimming were deduced from the DNA. The repertoire holds tens of thousands of clones, with 60% to 80% as singletons. Sequenced sample: peripheral blood. The receptor's source is a human donor with active or convalescent COVID-19. The donor label of this sample is uncertain.

CDR3 sequence reads: CASSQVQGAQGNTIYF. The CDR3 nucleotides read TGCGCCAGCAGCCAGGTCCAGGGGGCGCAGGGAAACACCATATATTTT. The V and J genes are TRBV4-1 and TRBJ1-3; 8 bases match TRBD1. CDR1 is MGHRA and CDR2 is YSYEKL in the germline V gene. This CDR3 is built from 16 residues. V trimming: 3 bases; J trimming: 4 bases; junction bases outside the gene matches: 8.